The 8 T cell receptor beta chains below were found in one sample sequenced in a study of cytomegalovirus exposure and HLA in healthy donors listed by TCRdb under 2017. Library preparation employed the immunoSEQ multiplex PCR assay. For the multiplex PCR, a mixture combining 60 forward primers for TCR Vbeta segments and 13 reverse primers for TCR Jbeta segments was used. This is the immuneACCESS table as TCRdb keeps it, with only in-frame sequences that have V and J called. A part of the clones is gone; compared with another copy, unresolved V genes explain less than half, and the rest is unexplained. Counted in this sample were roughly 110,000 clones; approximately 73% of them appeared once. The ten largest clones capture roughly 8.2% of the sample. The material sequenced was PBMCs. These receptors originate from a man aged 25 to 40 in good health and CMV-seronegative.

This clone was counted between two and nine times. The rearrangement links TRBV6-1 to TRBJ1-4, with 8 nucleotides matching TRBD1. This CDR3 comprises 14 residues. V shed 7 bases, J shed 5 bases, and the junction held 6 bases outside the gene matches. CDR1 MNHNS and CDR2 SASEGT come from the germline V gene. The CDR3 DNA reads TGTGCCAGCAACGTGGACAGGGTCAATGAAAAACTGTTTTTT. It codes for CASNVDRVNEKLFF.

The chain employs TRBV2 and TRBJ2-5; possibly TRBD1 for D (6 bases). Germline loops: CDR1 SNHLY, CDR2 FYNNEI. CDR3 length equals 14 residues. The V end lost 5 bases, the J end lost 2 bases, and 12 bases lay between the germline ends. Written as DNA, the CDR3 is TGTGCCAGCAGTCCCCCGGGACAACAAGAGACCCAGTACTTC. Encoded protein: CASSPPGQQETQYF. Full variable domain (remainder filled in from reference TRBV2 and TRBJ2-5): EPEVTQTPSHQVTQMGQEVILRCVPISNHLYFYWYRQILGQKVEFLVSFYNNEISEKSEIFDDQFSVERPDGSNFTLKIRSTKLEDSAMYFCASSPPGQQETQYFGPGTRLLVL.

Comment on this clone: One end of the junction varies from germline; a read error may be responsible. The V call is TRBV7-9, the J call TRBJ1-5; D gene uncertain. The CDR3 totals 16 residues. Germline V CDR1 and CDR2: SEHNR, FQNEAQ (reference sequence). Here the CDR3 DNA reads TGTTCCAGCAGCTCCCTTTTAGGCAGCCGGGAGCAGCCCCAGCATTTT. Translating it yields CSSSSLLGSREQPQHF.

V gene TRBV7-2 combines with J gene TRBJ2-7; 8 positions match TRBD1. In germline, CDR1 is SGHTA, CDR2 FQGNSA. The CDR3 length is 18 residues. Losses at the gene ends were 2 bases for V and 3 bases for J; bases not matched to a gene: 15. Written as DNA, the CDR3 is TGTGCCAGCAGCTTAAATCCCCTGACAGGGGCGATCCGCTACGAGCAGTACTTC. As protein: CASSLNPLTGAIRYEQYF.

J is TRBJ2-7 and V is TRBV7-9; possibly TRBD1 for D (6 bases). This CDR3 comprises 14 residues. Trimming removed 7 bases at V and 5 bases at J, with 18 bases between. The germline CDR1 and CDR2 sequences are SEHNR and FQNEAQ (reference sequence). The CDR3 here is CASTRPSGDHEQYF. CDR3 in DNA: TGTGCCAGCACCCGACCGTCAGGGGACCACGAGCAGTACTTC.

V is TRBV5-8 and J is TRBJ2-2; D is perhaps TRBD2 (5 bases). The germline CDR1 and CDR2 sequences are SGHTS and YDEGEE. V shed 4 bases and J shed 6 bases, with 16 bases lying between them. The CDR3 runs 15 residues. CDR3 coding DNA: TGTGCCAGCAGCAAGGGCCTTAACGGGGCCGGGGAGCTGTTTTTT. It specifies CASSKGLNGAGELFF.

The chain has TRBV9 and TRBJ2-5, with 7 bases lining up with TRBD2. The germline gives CDR1 SGDLS, CDR2 YYNGEE. The CDR3 length is 15 residues. After removal of 0 bases from V and 4 bases from J, the junction contained 6 bases not matched to a gene. The CDR3 sequence is CASSVERGSGETQYF. The CDR3 DNA reads as TGTGCCAGCAGCGTAGAACGCGGGAGTGGAGAGACCCAGTACTTC. Drawing the rest from reference TRBV9 and TRBJ2-5, the complete variable domain is DSGVTQTPKHLITATGQRVTLRCSPRSGDLSVYWYQQSLDQGLQFLIQYYNGEERAKGNILERFSAQQFPDLHSELNLSSLELGDSALYFCASSVERGSGETQYFGPGTRLLVL.

The chain joins TRBV6-1 to TRBJ2-7; 8 bases are shared with TRBD1. The CDR3 length is 15 residues. Germline V gives CDR1 MNHNS, CDR2 SASEGT. The J segment lost 1 base and the V segment lost 6 bases, leaving 8 bases of the junction unmatched. The CDR3 is CASSFRDRQSYEQYF. The CDR3 DNA is TGTGCCAGCAGCTTCCGGGACAGGCAGTCCTACGAGCAGTACTTC.